This passage covers 23 T cell receptor beta chains from one sample sequenced in a study of T cell changes during pregnancy in multiple sclerosis. Repertoires were generated with immunoSEQ multiplex PCR, while TCRdb's copy carries only in-frame clones and drops some. The sample lists around 130,000 clones; 80% to 95% were seen once. The sequenced sample was peripheral blood, obtained before pregnancy. These receptors originate from a female donor with multiple sclerosis, enrolled in a pregnancy study.

The chain recombines TRBV6-5 with TRBJ2-2; 9 nucleotides agree with TRBD1. V lost 6 bases and J lost 0; bases outside the gene matches: 2. CDR3 size: 15 residues. Germline V gene lookup returns CDR1 MNHEY and CDR2 SVGAGI. CDR3: CASRRTGANTGELFF. The CDR3 nucleotides read TGTGCCAGCAGGCGGACAGGGGCGAACACCGGGGAGCTGTTTTTT.

The genes are TRBV4-2 and TRBJ2-2; D not resolved. Germline V gene data show CDR1 as LGHNA and CDR2 as YNFKEQ. Trimming left V 4 bases short and J 0 bases short, with 9 bases between. The CDR3 runs 15 residues. Here the CDR3 DNA reads TGTGCCAGCAGCCCCCTGGCCCCGAACACCGGGGAGCTGTTTTTT. Translation: CASSPLAPNTGELFF.

V and J are TRBV30 and TRBJ1-5; a possible D gene is TRBD1 (6 bases). V lost 5 bases to trimming and J lost 4 bases, with 12 bases between them. CDR3 length equals 13 residues. Germline CDR1 GTSNPN, CDR2 SVGIG (reference sequence). The CDR3 here is CAWGGFLNQPQHF. CDR3 nucleotides: TGTGCCTGGGGGGGCTTCCTTAATCAGCCCCAGCATTTT.

The chain joins TRBV7-8 to TRBJ1-4; D remains unclear. The CDR3 is made up of 14 amino acids. Germline CDR1 reads SGHVS; CDR2 reads FQNEAQ. V dropped 1 base and J dropped 7 bases, with 10 bases sitting between them. The CDR3 region has the DNA TGTGCCAGCAGCTTAGTCGGGGTTGGTGAAAAACTGTTTTTT. Its translation is CASSLVGVGEKLFF. Based on the CDR3 plus reference TRBV7-8 and TRBJ1-4, the full variable domain is GAGVSQSPRYKVAKRGQDVALRCDPISGHVSLFWYQQALGQGPEFLTYFQNEAQLDKSGLPSDRFFAERPEGSVSTLKIQRTQQEDSAVYLCASSLVGVGEKLFFGSGTQLSVL.

The CDR3 sequence: CSVEGTGTGNTIYF. The CDR3 nucleotides are TGCAGCGTTGAAGGGACAGGGACTGGAAACACCATATATTTT. The chain couples TRBV29-1 to TRBJ1-3; TRBD1 aligns across 8 bases. Germline CDR1 is SQVTM and CDR2 is ANQGSEA. The length of the CDR3 is 14 residues. V was pared by 1 base and J by 2 bases, with 1 base of the junction left unmatched.

The V call is TRBV27, the J call TRBJ1-2, with TRBD1 identical over 7 bases. The CDR3 runs 13 residues. The germline V gene has CDR1 MNHEY and CDR2 SMNVEV (reference sequence). V lost 5 bases, J lost 6 bases, and 6 bases stayed unmatched. The CDR3 reads CASSQTGYNGYTF. DNA for the CDR3: TGTGCCAGCAGTCAGACAGGGTATAATGGCTACACCTTC.

This rearrangement joins TRBV6-5 to TRBJ2-5, with 8 bases matching TRBD2. V was pared by 5 bases and J by 1 base, with 3 bases of the junction left unmatched. The CDR3 contains 14 residues. In germline, CDR1 is MNHEY, CDR2 SVGAGI. The CDR3, as DNA: TGTGCCAGCAGTCGGGGGGGGGCCCAAGAGACCCAGTACTTC. It codes for CASSRGGAQETQYF.

The CDR3 DNA sequence: TGTGCCAGCAGTTGGGGGCCGAACACTGAAGCTTTCTTT. Residues: CASSWGPNTEAFF. The chain joins TRBV2 to TRBJ1-1, with D possibly TRBD1 on 6 matching bases. The CDR3 consists of 13 residues. V lost 5 bases, J lost 1 base, and 8 bases lay in between. Germline values: CDR1 SNHLY, CDR2 FYNNEI.

The gene calls are TRBV9 and TRBJ2-3, with D tentatively TRBD1 (6 bases). Deletions cut 4 bases from V and 4 bases from J, with 19 bases between. The CDR3 consists of 16 residues. Germline values: CDR1 SGDLS, CDR2 YYNGEE. The CDR3 coding sequence is TGTGCCAGCAGCCCACGAGGGGGACAAGAGGCAGATACGCAGTATTTT. Its translation is CASSPRGGQEADTQYF.

The rearrangement links TRBV10-3 to TRBJ1-4, with 7 positions matching TRBD1. Germline V lookup: CDR1 ENHRY, CDR2 SYGVKD. This CDR3 comprises 14 residues. Trimming at V came to 3 bases and at J to 8 bases, leaving 6 bases not matched to a gene. CDR3 sequence reads: CAISEGGAEEKLFF. In DNA form, the CDR3 reads TGTGCCATCAGTGAAGGGGGCGCAGAGGAAAAACTGTTTTTT.

The gene calls are TRBV7-2 and TRBJ2-7; 8 positions agree with TRBD2. The CDR3 extends over 15 amino acids. V was clipped by 4 bases and J by 2 bases; unmatched bases: 7. Germline V lookup: CDR1 SGHTA, CDR2 FQGNSA. CDR3 bases: TGTGCCAGCAGCTGGGCCGGGAGGGGTCCCTACGAGCAGTACTTC. Protein product: CASSWAGRGPYEQYF.

V gene TRBV9 combines with J gene TRBJ2-5; D is ambiguous. Trimming left V 0 bases short and J 4 bases short, with 10 bases between. CDR3 length: 14 residues. Germline V gene sequence: CDR1 SGDLS, CDR2 YYNGEE. This CDR3 reads CASSVAEDGETQYF. DNA of the CDR3: TGTGCCAGCAGCGTAGCCGAGGATGGAGAGACCCAGTACTTC.

The chain carries TRBV19 and TRBJ1-5; maybe TRBD1 (5 bases). V dropped 2 bases and J dropped 2 bases, with 10 bases sitting between them. The CDR3 contains 15 residues. Germline assignment: CDR1 LNHDA and CDR2 SQIVND (reference sequence). The CDR3 loop reads CASSISGRGNQPQHF. In nucleotides, the CDR3 is TGTGCCAGTAGTATATCAGGGCGAGGCAATCAGCCCCAGCATTTT.

This rearrangement joins TRBV7-7 to TRBJ2-1, with 8 bases aligning to TRBD1. CDR1 is SSHAT and CDR2 is FNYEAQ in the germline V gene (reference sequence). The CDR3 consists of 13 residues. J gave up 5 bases and V 5 bases, and 2 bases lay outside the gene matches. This CDR3 is CASSTDRDNEQFF. For the CDR3, the DNA is TGTGCCAGCAGCACGGACAGGGACAATGAGCAGTTCTTC.

The chain combines TRBV19 with TRBJ2-7; 9 nucleotides agree with TRBD1. The CDR3 has 16 residues. Losses at the gene ends were 6 bases for V and 1 base for J; bases not matched to a gene: 10. Germline loops: CDR1 LNHDA, CDR2 SQIVND (reference sequence). Written as DNA, the CDR3 is TGTGCCAGTAGCCCCTTGGGACAGGGTGGATCCTACGAGCAGTACTTC. As protein: CASSPLGQGGSYEQYF.

This chain uses TRBV4-2 with TRBJ2-1, with 12 nucleotides matching TRBD2. The trim removed 0 bases at V and 6 bases at J, leaving 6 bases unmatched. The germline gives CDR1 LGHNA, CDR2 YNFKEQ. The CDR3 covers 17 residues. CDR3 sequence: CASSQDPSGGVINEQFF. The CDR3 DNA reads as TGTGCCAGCAGCCAAGATCCTAGCGGGGGGGTAATCAATGAGCAGTTCTTC.

The chain carries TRBV7-2 and TRBJ2-1; 8 bases map to TRBD2. There are 15 residues in the CDR3. V was clipped by 5 bases and J by 5 bases; unmatched bases: 8. Germline CDR1 is SGHTA and CDR2 is FQGNSA. The DNA of the CDR3 is TGTGCCAGCAGCGTGATTAGCGGGGCCAACAATGAGCAGTTCTTC. Translated: CASSVISGANNEQFF.

The J gene is TRBJ2-2, the V gene TRBV18; D is uncertain. The CDR3 is made up of 14 amino acids. Per germline, CDR1 KGHSH and CDR2 LQKENI. Trimming took 2 bases from V and 6 from J, leaving 10 bases between them. CDR3 bases: TGTGCCAGCTCACCAGGCTCGGCGGCCGGGGAGCTGTTTTTT. Translation: CASSPGSAAGELFF.

The CDR3, as DNA: TGTGCCAGCATGGAAGGGGGGGACTTCTATGGCTACACCTTC. Translated: CASMEGGDFYGYTF. V gene TRBV6-6 combines with J gene TRBJ1-2; a possible D gene is TRBD1 (6 bases). CDR3 size: 14 residues. CDR1 is MNHNY, CDR2 SVGAGI, per germline (reference sequence). The V gene lost 7 bases and the J gene lost 4 bases, with 16 bases spanning the gap.

The sample holds a few counts of this clone. The chain carries TRBV2 and TRBJ2-7; maybe TRBD2 (6 bases). V was clipped by 3 bases and J by 0 bases, with 6 bases between them. Germline loops: CDR1 SNHLY, CDR2 FYNNEI. This CDR3 has 13 residues. The CDR3 protein is CASSDGGSYEQYF. As DNA, the CDR3 is TGTGCCAGCAGTGACGGGGGCTCCTACGAGCAGTACTTC.

The chain uses TRBV5-1 and TRBJ2-7; possibly TRBD2 for D (6 bases). The germline V gene encodes CDR1 SGHRS and CDR2 YFSETQ. The length of the CDR3 is 14 residues. The germline V and J ends were trimmed by 0 bases and 3 bases, with 10 bases remaining between them. CDR3 DNA sequence: TGCGCCAGCAGCTTGGAGGGACTTTTCTACGAGCAGTACTTC. Translating gives CASSLEGLFYEQYF.

The chain links TRBV18 to TRBJ2-3; 9 nucleotides agree with TRBD1. The CDR3 is made up of 13 amino acids. V was clipped by 9 bases and J by 5 bases; unmatched bases: 6. Germline CDR1 reads KGHSH; CDR2 reads LQKENI. The CDR3 loop is CARPDRGVDTQYF. In DNA form, the CDR3 reads TGTGCCAGACCGGACAGGGGTGTAGATACGCAGTATTTT.

The chain has TRBV6-4 and TRBJ2-7, with a tentative D call TRBD2 (6 bases). V lost 6 bases, J lost 0 bases, and 18 bases lay in between. CDR3 length: 16 amino acids. CDR1 MRHNA and CDR2 SNTAGT come from the germline V gene. The CDR3 bases are TGTGCCAGCAGCCCGGGTGGGGGGAAATACTCCTACGAGCAGTACTTC. Translating gives CASSPGGGKYSYEQYF.